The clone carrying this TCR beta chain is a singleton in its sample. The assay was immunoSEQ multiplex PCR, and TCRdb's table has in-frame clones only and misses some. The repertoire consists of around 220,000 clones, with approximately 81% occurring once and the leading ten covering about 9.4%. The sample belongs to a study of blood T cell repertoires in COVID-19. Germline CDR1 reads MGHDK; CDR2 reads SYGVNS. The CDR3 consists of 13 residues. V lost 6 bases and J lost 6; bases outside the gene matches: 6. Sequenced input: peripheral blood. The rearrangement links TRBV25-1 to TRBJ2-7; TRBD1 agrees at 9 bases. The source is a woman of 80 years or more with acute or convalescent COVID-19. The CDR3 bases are TGTGCCAGCAGAACAGGGGGCGCGGGCGAGCAGTACTTC. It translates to CASRTGGAGEQYF.